The present entry profiles one T cell receptor (beta chain) with its context. The target antigen is unknown. This record comes from a study of OX40 agonist ivuxolimab in advanced cancers. Background on the study: Dose-escalation patients had hepatocellular carcinoma, melanoma, renal cell or head and neck cancer. Males comprised approximately 84% of the group, whose mean age was approximately 60 years (range 23 to 79).

Study observations and caveats: Which antigen the expanded peripheral T cells recognized is unknown. Researchers report that CD8+ T cells had, on average, more expanded clones than CD4+.

V was trimmed by 0 bases and J by 4 bases, leaving 15 bases between them. Looked up from germline, CDR1 is SGDLS and CDR2 is YYNGEE. The CDR3 spans 16 residues. Profiling relied on immunoSEQ multiplex PCR, and the TCRdb table lists in-frame clones only, not all of them. The profile shows tens of thousands of clones, about 81% of them singletons. The sequence was collected from an adult with an advanced solid tumor such as melanoma, head and neck, liver or kidney cancer. The sample consisted of CD4+ or CD8+ T cells sorted from blood, taken in a trial of the OX40 agonist ivuxolimab. The chain uses TRBV9 and TRBJ2-3; D possibly uses TRBD1 or TRBD2 (6 bases each). CDR3 bases: TGTGCCAGCAGCGTAGAGGGGGGAGCCGTTGCAGATACGCAGTATTTT. It yields the protein CASSVEGGAVADTQYF.